These 30 T cell receptor beta chains came from one sample sequenced in a study of T cells in Graves' hyperthyroidism and ophthalmopathy. RNA transcripts yielded amplified TCR beta CDR3 regions. The primer set for the first-round RT-PCR of the TCR CDR3 was HTBI. Each CDR3 protein gets one entry after TCRdb re-called the multiplex PCR reads with MiXCR. Among around 380,000 distinct CDR3 sequences, around an eighth were seen once, and the ten largest hold less than 25%. The sequencing input was blood. These TCRs come from a man aged 25 to 40 with Graves' hyperthyroidism that later progressed to Graves' ophthalmopathy.

The gene calls are TRBV5-8 and TRBJ1-3; D not resolved. CDR1 and CDR2 (germline): SGHTS, YDEGEE. The CDR3 covers 15 residues. Trimming removed 4 bases from V and 4 bases from J, with 15 bases in between. The CDR3 here is CASSGIYYTGNTIYF. The DNA of the CDR3 is TGTGCCAGCAGCGGGATCTACTATACCGGAAACACCATATATTTT. The complete variable domain, with remaining parts taken from reference TRBV5-8 and TRBJ1-3, reads EAGVTQSPTHLIKTRGQQATLRCSPISGHTSVYWYQQALGLGLQFLLWYDEGEERNRGNFPPRFSGRQFPNYSSELNVNALELEDSALYLCASSGIYYTGNTIYFGEGSWLTVV.

This clonotype was seen at least ten times. This chain connects TRBV11-1 to TRBJ2-7; D perhaps matches TRBD1 (6 bases). The CDR3 spans 15 residues. The germline gives CDR1 SGHAT, CDR2 FQDESV (reference sequence). Trimming removed 0 bases from V and 0 bases from J, with 9 bases in between. This CDR3 is CASSLADSRSYEQYF. DNA for the CDR3: TGTGCCAGCAGCTTAGCGGACAGCCGCTCCTACGAGCAGTACTTC.

At least ten counts were recorded for this clonotype. The chain is built from TRBV7-2 and TRBJ2-3, with 7 bases aligning to TRBD2. Unmatched junction bases numbered 12, after V lost 1 base and J lost 2 bases. This CDR3 has 18 amino acids. Germline values: CDR1 SGHTA, CDR2 FQGNSA. Here the CDR3 reads CASSLGGLQGWYTDTQYF. CDR3 nucleotides: TGTGCCAGCAGCTTAGGGGGACTACAAGGATGGTACACAGATACGCAGTATTTT.

This clonotype was recorded at least ten times. The rearrangement links TRBV25-1 to TRBJ1-1; D is possibly TRBD1 (6 bases). Germline lookup yields CDR1 MGHDK and CDR2 SYGVNS. This CDR3 spans 15 amino acids. Deletions cut 4 bases from V and 0 bases from J, with 12 bases between. Here the CDR3 reads CASSGPGTMNTEAFF. For the CDR3, the DNA is TGTGCCAGCAGTGGGCCCGGGACAATGAACACTGAAGCTTTCTTT.

This clonotype has ten or more counts. V usage is TRBV6-1 and J usage is TRBJ2-1; D not resolved. Germline CDR1 MNHNS, CDR2 SASEGT. V was pared by 5 bases and J by 4 bases, with 9 bases between. The CDR3 has 13 residues. The CDR3 nucleotides read TGTGCCAGCAGTTATGCCTGGTACAATGAGCAGTTCTTC. Its protein product is CASSYAWYNEQFF.

This clonotype was counted ten times or more. The chain recombines TRBV2 with TRBJ1-6, with D unresolved. The CDR3 runs 16 residues. The V end was cut by 2 bases, the J end by 3 bases, with 11 bases between. Germline V gene data show CDR1 as SNHLY and CDR2 as FYNNEI. CDR3 coding DNA: TGTGCCAGCAGTGAAAGATTCAGCCTCTATAATTCACCCCTCCACTTT. It codes for CASSERFSLYNSPLHF.

This clonotype has at least ten counts. The V and J genes are TRBV11-2 and TRBJ2-2, with D hard to call. CDR1 is SGHAT, CDR2 FQNNGV, per germline. V dropped 8 bases and J dropped 5 bases, with 12 bases sitting between them. The CDR3 is made up of 13 amino acids. CDR3 amino acids: CASGLQRTGELFF. The CDR3 nucleotides are TGTGCCAGCGGATTACAGAGAACCGGGGAGCTGTTTTTT.

This clonotype was seen at least ten times. The chain combines TRBV11-3 with TRBJ2-3; the match to TRBD2 covers 10 bases. V shed 0 bases and J 2 bases; nucleotides not matched to a gene: 8. In germline, CDR1 is SGHNT, CDR2 YENEEA. CDR3 length: 18 residues. The CDR3 loop is CASSLDRASGGPTDTQYF. DNA of the CDR3: TGTGCCAGCAGCTTAGATCGGGCTAGCGGGGGCCCCACAGATACGCAGTATTTT.

The rearrangement links TRBV14 to TRBJ1-3; D call uncertain. V was pared by 1 base and J by 0 bases, with 7 bases between. The length of the CDR3 is 15 residues. The germline V gene encodes CDR1 SGHDN and CDR2 FVKESK. CDR3: CASSQVWGSGNTIYF. The CDR3 DNA reads as TGTGCCAGCAGCCAAGTCTGGGGCTCTGGAAACACCATATATTTT.

J is TRBJ1-5 and V is TRBV9; 12 bases map to TRBD1. Germline V gene sequence: CDR1 SGDLS, CDR2 YYNGEE. The V and J ends lost 5 bases and 6 bases, in that order; junction bases with no gene match: 6. CDR3 length: 15 amino acids. CDR3 amino acids: CASSAGQGAGQPQHF. Here the CDR3 DNA reads TGTGCCAGCAGTGCGGGACAGGGGGCTGGTCAGCCCCAGCATTTT.

V is TRBV29-1 and J is TRBJ2-7; 7 bases map to TRBD1. The CDR3 covers 14 residues. V dropped 3 bases and J dropped 1; count of bases not matched to a gene: 6. CDR1 is SQVTM, CDR2 ANQGSEA, per germline. The CDR3 DNA reads TGCAGCGTTGATGCCCCGACAGGGTCCTACGAGCAGTACTTC. This gives the protein CSVDAPTGSYEQYF.

In its sample, this clonotype was seen many times. The chain is built from TRBV18 and TRBJ1-5; a possible D gene is TRBD1 (5 bases). With 4 bases removed from V and 4 bases from J, the gap between germline ends came to 14 bases. Germline loops: CDR1 KGHSH, CDR2 LQKENI. The CDR3 consists of 15 residues. The CDR3 here is CASSQRDGRNQPQHF. In DNA, the CDR3 is TGTGCCAGCTCACAAAGGGACGGCAGGAATCAGCCCCAGCATTTT.

This chain links TRBV20-1 with TRBJ2-7; 9 nucleotides agree with TRBD1. The CDR3 runs 15 residues. Looked up from germline, CDR1 is DFQATT and CDR2 is SNEGSKA (reference sequence). V dropped 3 bases and J dropped 2; count of bases not matched to a gene: 8. The chain's CDR3 is CSARSGDRAPYEQYF. The CDR3 DNA sequence: TGCAGTGCTAGGTCCGGGGACAGGGCTCCCTACGAGCAGTACTTC.

This clonotype was counted many times. The chain links TRBV6-1 to TRBJ1-5; possible D gene TRBD1, 5 bases. Germline V gene sequence: CDR1 MNHNS, CDR2 SASEGT. The CDR3 has 13 amino acids. V was pared by 4 bases and J by 6 bases, with 10 bases between. Here the CDR3 reads CASSVGTLQPQHF. The CDR3 DNA follows: TGTGCCAGCAGTGTGGGGACTCTTCAGCCCCAGCATTTT.

This clonotype was found many times. This chain joins TRBV18 and TRBJ2-1; D uncertain. The V end was cut by 3 bases, the J end by 8 bases, with 17 bases between. The CDR3 sequence is 15 residues long. Germline CDR1 KGHSH, CDR2 LQKENI. The CDR3 here is CASSPQALRSDEQFF. The CDR3 DNA reads TGTGCCAGCTCACCCCAGGCTTTAAGGAGTGATGAGCAGTTCTTC.

This clonotype has a count of ten or more. The chain employs TRBV2 and TRBJ1-6, with 8 bases fitting TRBD1. Germline loops: CDR1 SNHLY, CDR2 FYNNEI. Trimming removed 10 bases from V and 4 bases from J; junction bases left unmatched: 6. The CDR3 is made up of 14 amino acids. CDR3 nucleotide sequence: TGTGCCACCAGGGGGCGAGGGTATAATTCACCCCTCCACTTT. Translated: CATRGRGYNSPLHF.

The chain carries TRBV20-1 and TRBJ1-1; tentatively, D is TRBD1 (5 bases). The V gene lost 6 bases and the J gene lost 5 bases, with 16 bases spanning the gap. Looked up from germline, CDR1 is DFQATT and CDR2 is SNEGSKA (reference sequence). The CDR3 extends over 13 amino acids. Written as DNA, the CDR3 is TGCAGTGCGTCCGGGACGGAGAAAACTGAAGCTTTCTTT. It specifies CSASGTEKTEAFF.

Ten or more counts support this clonotype. The chain uses TRBV12-3 or TRBV12-4 and TRBJ1-2; perhaps TRBD1 as D (5 bases). V was pared by 3 bases and J by 2 bases, with 7 bases between. This CDR3 contains 13 residues. DNA for the CDR3: TGTGCCAGCAGTTTGGGGCTGAACTATGGCTACACCTTC. Translation: CASSLGLNYGYTF.

This clonotype was seen at least ten times. CDR3 nucleotides: TGTGCCAGCAGTCCGTGGACAACGGGTGGTTCACCCCTCCACTTT. Its protein product is CASSPWTTGGSPLHF. The J gene is TRBJ1-6, the V gene TRBV12-3 or TRBV12-4; D may be TRBD1 (5 bases). Trimming took 5 bases from V and 9 from J, leaving 17 bases between them. The CDR3 is 15 amino acids.

This clonotype was detected ten times or more. Written as DNA, the CDR3 is TGTGCCAGCAGCTTATTGCCGATTAATCAGCCCCAGCATTTT. Translation: CASSLLPINQPQHF. The chain joins TRBV7-9 to TRBJ1-5; D remains ambiguous. Trimming pared 2 bases from V and 4 bases from J, leaving 9 bases between. Germline V CDR1 and CDR2: SEHNR, FQNEAQ (reference sequence). The CDR3 consists of 14 residues.

This clonotype has only a few counts. The chain links TRBV10-3 to TRBJ2-5; 7 nucleotides align to TRBD2. Looked up from germline, CDR1 is ENHRY and CDR2 is SYGVKD. The CDR3 has 14 amino acids. Trimming took 4 bases from V and 3 from J; bases not matched to a gene: 5. The CDR3 region is CAISVSGGKETQYF. The CDR3 bases are TGTGCCATCAGTGTATCCGGGGGGAAAGAGACCCAGTACTTC.

Worth noting for this clonotype: A much more abundant neighbour one base away suggests this may be a read error. V and J are TRBV27 and TRBJ2-5; TRBD1 matches at 9 bases. There are 17 residues in the CDR3. Germline V gene lookup returns CDR1 MNHEY and CDR2 SMNVEV (reference sequence). The CDR3 sequence: CASSSAAPQGAGETQCF. The CDR3 DNA sequence: TGTGCCAGCAGTTCCGCCGCTCCACAGGGGGCCGGTGAGACCCAGTGCTTC.

Ten or more counts support this clonotype. V usage is TRBV20-1 and J usage is TRBJ1-1, with D possibly being TRBD1 (6 bases). Trimming cost V 6 bases and J 4 bases, with 18 bases left between them. The germline CDR1 and CDR2 sequences are DFQATT and SNEGSKA (reference sequence). This CDR3 is built from 14 residues. CDR3 DNA sequence: TGCAGTGCGCAGGTCCGTCAGGGGACCACTGAAGCTTTCTTT. Protein: CSAQVRQGTTEAFF.

The genes are TRBV6-4 and TRBJ1-5; no firm D call. Trimming took off 2 bases at V and 0 bases at J, with 11 bases between the two ends. The CDR3 has 16 amino acids. The germline V gene has CDR1 MRHNA and CDR2 SNTAGT. The CDR3 protein is CASSDRGRFSNQPQHF. The DNA of the CDR3 is TGTGCCAGCAGTGACCGAGGGAGATTTAGCAATCAGCCCCAGCATTTT.

This clonotype occurred many times. The rearrangement uses TRBV11-2 and TRBJ1-6; no reliable D call. The V end lost 0 bases, the J end lost 12 bases, and 9 bases lay between the germline ends. CDR1 is SGHAT, CDR2 FQNNGV, per germline. The CDR3 totals 13 residues. CDR3 DNA: TGTGCCAGCAGCTTAGAGGTCGGTGTACCCCTCCACTTT. It encodes CASSLEVGVPLHF.

This clonotype showed up many times. The chain carries TRBV2 and TRBJ2-5; TRBD2 aligns across 8 bases. CDR3 length equals 14 residues. Losses at the gene ends were 7 bases for V and 5 bases for J; bases not matched to a gene: 9. Germline V lookup: CDR1 SNHLY, CDR2 FYNNEI. The CDR3: CASTDGGAEETQYF. The DNA for the CDR3 is TGTGCCAGCACTGACGGGGGGGCGGAGGAGACCCAGTACTTC.

V gene TRBV6-5 combines with J gene TRBJ2-7, with 7 bases that match TRBD1. The germline gives CDR1 MNHEY, CDR2 SVGAGI. The CDR3 runs to 15 residues. After removal of 0 bases from V and 6 bases from J, the junction contained 8 bases not matched to a gene. This chain's CDR3 is CASSYSIDRAPEQYF. Written as DNA, the CDR3 is TGTGCCAGCAGTTACTCGATTGACAGGGCCCCCGAGCAGTACTTC.

This clonotype was seen at least ten times. CDR3 bases: TGTGCCAGCAGTTCACACAGGAGGAGCTCCTACGAGCAGTACTTC. Amino acids: CASSSHRRSSYEQYF. V is TRBV28 and J is TRBJ2-7; possibly TRBD1 or TRBD2 for D (5 bases each). The CDR3 sequence is 15 residues long. Trimming took 4 bases from V and 0 from J, leaving 13 bases between them. CDR1 is MDHEN and CDR2 is SYDVKM in the germline V gene.

Concerning this clonotype: A much bigger clone sits one base away, suggesting this may be a read error. J is TRBJ1-1 and V is TRBV15; D remains unclear. Trimming took off 6 bases at V and 4 bases at J, with 12 bases between the two ends. CDR3 size: 13 residues. The germline CDR1 and CDR2 sequences are LNHNV and YYDKDF (reference sequence). CDR3 coding DNA: TGTGCCACCAGATTACGGGGTCTCACTGAAGCTTTCTTT. The encoded protein is CATRLRGLTEAFF.

This clonotype was seen at least ten times. The chain recombines TRBV28 with TRBJ2-2; TRBD1 aligns across 8 bases. The CDR3 runs 14 residues. CDR1 and CDR2 (germline): MDHEN, SYDVKM. V shed 6 bases, J shed 6 bases, and the junction held 6 bases outside the gene matches. The CDR3 bases are TGTGCCAGCAGAACCCGGGACAGGCCCGGGGAGCTGTTTTTT. It translates to CASRTRDRPGELFF.